The present T cell receptor beta chain was sequenced within a study of blood T cells in healthy people across ages. Trimming cost V 6 bases and J 8 bases; bases outside gene matches: 5. Per the germline V gene, CDR1 is SNHLY and CDR2 is FYNNEI. The CDR3 has 14 residues. Through a sample-barcoded 5' primer and a J-beta primer mix, a second PCR was run for about 7 to 12 cycles. A single record per CDR3 protein comes from TCRdb applying MiXCR to the 5' RACE reads. The sample lists under 2 million distinct CDR3 sequences; around 36% were seen once. The clonotype originates from a woman in her thirties in good health. Source material: blood. The chain employs TRBV2 and TRBJ2-1, with 12 bases aligning to TRBD2. In DNA form, the CDR3 reads TGTGCCAGCAGACTAGCGGGGGGCAGCTATGAGCAGTTCTTC. It yields the protein CASRLAGGSYEQFF. Variable domain in full (rest from reference TRBV2 and TRBJ2-1): EPEVTQTPSHQVTQMGQEVILRCVPISNHLYFYWYRQILGQKVEFLVSFYNNEISEKSEIFDDQFSVERPDGSNFTLKIRSTKLEDSAMYFCASRLAGGSYEQFFGPGTRLTVL.